The 23 T cell receptor beta chains presented below share a single source sample, sequenced in a study of response to subunit inactivated influenza vaccine. Via MiXCR, TCRdb re-called the RT-PCR reads, giving one row per CDR3 protein. In the table there are 250,000 to 350,000 distinct CDR3 sequences, approximately 21% of which are singletons. The source was PBMCs from blood, collected 21 months after vaccination. The source is a man between 50 and 75 years old who received an inactivated influenza vaccine.

The table lists this clonotype with many counts. The chain recombines TRBV2 with TRBJ1-6, with D uncertain. Germline V gene lookup returns CDR1 SNHLY and CDR2 FYNNEI. The CDR3 has 16 amino acids. V shed 2 bases and J shed 0 bases, with 8 bases lying between them. The CDR3 DNA follows: TGTGCCAGCAGTGAACTGGGCAGCTCCTATAATTCACCCCTCCACTTT. Translated: CASSELGSSYNSPLHF.

The chain carries TRBV20-1 and TRBJ1-1; D is possibly TRBD1 (5 bases). The germline V gene has CDR1 DFQATT and CDR2 SNEGSKA (reference sequence). The CDR3 length is 14 residues. V was clipped by 0 bases and J by 7 bases, with 15 bases between them. The CDR3 sequence: CSARDPGGADEAFF. CDR3 nucleotides: TGCAGTGCTAGAGACCCGGGAGGGGCTGATGAAGCTTTCTTT.

This clonotype has a handful of counts. The chain employs TRBV12-3 or TRBV12-4 and TRBJ2-1, with D possibly matching TRBD1 (5 bases). Trimming pared 6 bases from V and 4 bases from J, leaving 19 bases between. This CDR3 has 16 residues. CDR3 sequence reads: CASSPRLKTVYNEQFF. DNA for the CDR3: TGTGCCAGCAGCCCACGTCTCAAGACAGTGTACAATGAGCAGTTCTTC.

This clonotype came up a few times. Compared with germline, one end of the junction differs, possibly owing to a read error. The chain recombines TRBV6-2 or TRBV6-3 with TRBJ2-5; D not resolved. CDR1 and CDR2 from the germline V gene are MNHEY and SVGEGT. CDR3 length equals 12 residues. The chain's CDR3 is CASGYSRETQYF. CDR3 bases: TGTGCCAGCGGTTACTCCCGAGAGACCCAGTACTTC.

This clonotype was detected a few times. The CDR3 region is CASSLDRASDTQYF. CDR3 bases: TGTGCCAGCAGCTTAGACAGGGCCTCAGATACGCAGTATTTT. The genes are TRBV7-9 and TRBJ2-3; D possibly corresponds to TRBD1 (6 bases). The germline V gene encodes CDR1 SEHNR and CDR2 FQNEAQ (reference sequence). Trimming pared 1 base from V and 4 bases from J, leaving 9 bases between. CDR3 length: 14 amino acids. Full variable domain (remainder filled in from reference TRBV7-9 and TRBJ2-3): DTGVSQNPRHKITKRGQNVTFRCDPISEHNRLYWYRQTLGQGPEFLTYFQNEAQLEKSRLLSDRFSAERPKGSFSTLEIQRTEQGDSAMYLCASSLDRASDTQYFGPGTRLTVL.

The J gene is TRBJ1-5, the V gene TRBV2; D remains unclear. V gave up 3 bases and J gave up 2 bases, with 11 bases separating them. Germline V gene sequence: CDR1 SNHLY, CDR2 FYNNEI. The CDR3 runs to 15 residues. CDR3 bases: TGTGCCAGCAGTGAGGTTCGCGGGGGCAATCAGCCCCAGCATTTT. This encodes CASSEVRGGNQPQHF.

This clonotype appeared a few times. The chain joins TRBV20-1 to TRBJ2-3; 15 bases align to TRBD2. Losses at the gene ends were 0 bases for V and 1 base for J; bases not matched to a gene: 11. CDR3 length: 20 residues. Germline loops: CDR1 DFQATT, CDR2 SNEGSKA (reference sequence). The CDR3: CSARDLHGLAGGPRTDTQYF. The CDR3 DNA follows: TGCAGTGCTAGAGATCTCCACGGACTAGCGGGAGGGCCCCGCACAGATACGCAGTATTTT.

This clonotype was counted at least ten times. The chain employs TRBV7-9 and TRBJ1-1; D possibly corresponds to TRBD1 (6 bases). Between the trimmed V and J ends, which lost 4 bases and 4 bases, there was a span of 19 bases. The V gene's germline CDR1 is SEHNR and CDR2 FQNEAQ (reference sequence). The CDR3 is 16 residues long. This CDR3 is CASSSPGGSGATEAFF. CDR3 bases: TGTGCCAGCAGCTCACCGGGGGGGTCAGGGGCCACTGAAGCTTTCTTT.

This clonotype was detected ten times or more. The V gene is TRBV20-1, the J gene TRBJ1-2, with D perhaps matching TRBD1 (5 bases). Deletions cut 0 bases from V and 8 bases from J, with 16 bases between. This CDR3 contains 14 residues. The germline V gene has CDR1 DFQATT and CDR2 SNEGSKA (reference sequence). CDR3 amino acids: CSARDGRGPTGYTF. CDR3 DNA sequence: TGCAGTGCTAGAGATGGGAGGGGCCCTACGGGCTACACCTTC.

This clonotype was counted at least ten times. V gene TRBV7-9 combines with J gene TRBJ1-1, with D tentatively TRBD1 (5 bases). Germline CDR1 is SEHNR and CDR2 is FQNEAQ (reference sequence). With 5 bases removed from V and 4 bases from J, the gap between germline ends came to 17 bases. The CDR3 runs 15 residues. The CDR3 DNA is TGTGCCAGCAGCGACAGCAGGGTGTACGGCACTGAAGCTTTCTTT. It specifies CASSDSRVYGTEAFF.

This clonotype was detected a few times. The V and J genes are TRBV29-1 and TRBJ2-1; TRBD1 or TRBD2 may be the D gene (5 bases each). Trimming left V 4 bases short and J 2 bases short, with 12 bases between. Germline loops: CDR1 SQVTM, CDR2 ANQGSEA. The length of the CDR3 is 14 residues. CDR3 nucleotide sequence: TGCAGCGTTGGGGGGAGCTACGCCTACAATGAGCAGTTCTTC. It is translated as CSVGGSYAYNEQFF.

This clonotype was seen more than once but under ten times. J is TRBJ1-2 and V is TRBV7-2; D is unclear. This CDR3 contains 12 residues. The germline CDR1 and CDR2 sequences are SGHTA and FQGNSA. V gave up 5 bases and J gave up 6 bases, with 10 bases separating them. The CDR3 sequence: CASSPRTDGYTF. The CDR3 DNA reads as TGTGCCAGCAGCCCGCGGACGGATGGCTACACCTTC.

The V call is TRBV20-1, the J call TRBJ1-5; D perhaps matches TRBD1 (6 bases). Between the trimmed V and J ends, which lost 0 bases and 6 bases, there was a span of 18 bases. CDR1 is DFQATT, CDR2 SNEGSKA, per germline (reference sequence). The CDR3 is 16 amino acids. CDR3 sequence reads: CSARDGRAGVSQPQHF. CDR3 sequence (DNA): TGCAGTGCTAGAGATGGCAGGGCAGGGGTCAGTCAGCCCCAGCATTTT.

In regard to this clonotype: Just one base apart from a much larger clone, this may be a read error. This chain links TRBV6-5 with TRBJ1-1; a possible D gene is TRBD1 (5 bases). The CDR3 is made up of 15 amino acids. Germline loops: CDR1 MNHEY, CDR2 SVGAGI. DNA for the CDR3: TGTGCCAGCGGTTATCGATCAGGGATCGGCACTGAAGCTTTCTTT. Translated: CASGYRSGIGTEAFF.

This clonotype has only a few counts. The J gene is TRBJ2-5, the V gene TRBV28, with TRBD1 identical over 10 bases. CDR1 and CDR2 (germline): MDHEN, SYDVKM. Trimming took 5 bases from V and 5 from J; bases not matched to a gene: 8. This CDR3 is 15 amino acids long. CDR3 region: CASSLPTGGAETQYF. CDR3 nucleotide sequence: TGTGCCAGCAGTCTCCCGACAGGGGGCGCGGAGACCCAGTACTTC.

The CDR3 is CASSQPQANTEAFF. The CDR3, as DNA: TGTGCCAGCAGCCAACCTCAGGCGAACACTGAAGCTTTCTTT. The chain carries TRBV4-2 and TRBJ1-1; D gene ambiguous. Germline loops: CDR1 LGHNA, CDR2 YNFKEQ. This CDR3 is built from 14 residues. V lost 2 bases to trimming and J lost 1 base, with 8 bases between them.

The sample holds a few counts of this clonotype. This chain joins TRBV6-5 and TRBJ2-1; D ambiguous. There are 13 residues in the CDR3. Germline CDR1 MNHEY, CDR2 SVGAGI. V lost 0 bases, J lost 12 bases, and 12 bases lay in between. Written as DNA, the CDR3 is TGTGCCAGCAGTTACTCTCCTTGGAGTGGGCAGTTCTTC. It encodes CASSYSPWSGQFF.

This clonotype was recorded many times. The chain links TRBV5-1 to TRBJ1-2; 7 bases line up with TRBD1. Germline-derived CDR1 and CDR2 are SGHRS and YFSETQ. The V and J ends lost 7 bases and 4 bases, in that order; junction bases with no gene match: 10. The CDR3 has 14 amino acids. CDR3 sequence: CASLMGPGGYGYTF. In DNA form, the CDR3 reads TGCGCCAGCCTTATGGGACCAGGGGGCTATGGCTACACCTTC.

This chain joins TRBV20-1 and TRBJ2-5; D not certain. Trimming took off 0 bases at V and 0 bases at J, with 11 bases between the two ends. The CDR3 totals 15 residues. Germline CDR1 reads DFQATT; CDR2 reads SNEGSKA (reference sequence). CDR3 in amino acids: CSARDLDQYQETQYF. The CDR3 nucleotides are TGCAGTGCTAGAGACCTTGACCAGTACCAAGAGACCCAGTACTTC.

The chain combines TRBV2 with TRBJ1-1; D may be TRBD1 (5 bases). Germline CDR1 reads SNHLY; CDR2 reads FYNNEI. CDR3 length equals 13 residues. V was pared by 9 bases and J by 3 bases, with 14 bases between. CDR3 in DNA: TGTGCCAGGACCGGGCAGGGAGACACTGAAGCTTTCTTT. Its protein is CARTGQGDTEAFF.

This clonotype was detected ten times or more. The junction differs from germline at one of its ends, possibly a read error. The chain couples TRBV5-1 to TRBJ2-7; no clear D. Germline CDR1 and CDR2: SGHRS and YFSETQ. CDR3 length: 12 residues. CDR3 protein: CASSLHPYEQYF. Here the CDR3 DNA reads TGTGCCAGCAGCTTACATCCCTACGAGCAGTACTTC.

This clonotype was observed once. This chain uses TRBV4-3 with TRBJ2-1; no firm D call. V lost 0 bases, J lost 8 bases, and 14 bases lay in between. Germline lookup yields CDR1 LGHNA and CDR2 YSLEER. This CDR3 has 15 residues. The CDR3 spells CASSQETGYRDEQFF. CDR3 nucleotides: TGCGCCAGCAGCCAAGAGACTGGCTACCGGGATGAGCAGTTCTTC.

DNA for the CDR3: TGCAGTGCCCAAAACGAGCAGGGAATAGGGGGCTACACCTTC. It yields the protein CSAQNEQGIGGYTF. The chain has TRBV20-1 and TRBJ1-2, with D maybe TRBD1 (5 bases). The V gene lost 6 bases and the J gene lost 8 bases, with 22 bases spanning the gap. This CDR3 is 14 amino acids long. In germline, CDR1 is DFQATT, CDR2 SNEGSKA (reference sequence).